Listed below are T cell receptor beta chains from one sample, sequenced in a study of blood T cell repertoires in COVID-19. Libraries were prepared by immunoSEQ multiplex PCR; TCRdb keeps only in-frame clonotypes and omits some of them. The table has about 210,000 clones, roughly nine tenths seen once. Sequencing was performed on peripheral blood. The source is a young man with acute or convalescent COVID-19. Each CDR3 is given with its conserved first and last residue. The order of the fields is V gene, J gene, CDR3 protein.

>TRBV7-2|TRBJ1-6
CASSPFQADSPLHF
>TRBV7-3|TRBJ2-5
CASSLNSEETQYF
>TRBV5-8|TRBJ1-1
CASSLRTGWTEAFF
>TRBV5-1|TRBJ2-7
CASRILGAYEQYF
>TRBV5-1|TRBJ1-2
CASSLERNYGYTF
>TRBV6-5|TRBJ1-6
CASTADRVNSPLHF
>TRBV7-3|TRBJ2-3
CASSSGTSATDTQYF
>TRBV29-1|TRBJ2-1
CSVAQSQGMNEQFF
>TRBV4-2|TRBJ1-3
CASSQDTPTGSNTIYF
>TRBV18|TRBJ1-2
CASSRRGQESFYGYTF
>TRBV4-2|TRBJ2-3
CASSQGNSGGPDTQYF
>TRBV18|TRBJ1-2
CASSPPEGEGKDFGGYTF
>TRBV4-1|TRBJ2-7
CASSLILAGGPYEQYF
>TRBV5-4|TRBJ1-6
CASSTPGTVNSPLHF
>TRBV7-3|TRBJ1-3
CASSLGPGGNTIYF
>TRBV5-6|TRBJ1-5
CASSLRGINQPQHF
>TRBV5-8|TRBJ2-7
CASRQKGQGSYEQYF
>TRBV6-6|TRBJ2-3
CASSAQGGNTQYF
>TRBV5-1|TRBJ2-3
CASSTGTGSTDTQYF
>TRBV18|TRBJ1-5
CASSAGPSFNQPQHF
>TRBV28|TRBJ1-5
CASSFGRRGPQHF
>TRBV12-3/TRBV12-4|TRBJ1-2
CASSSSGNYGYTF
>TRBV6-8|TRBJ2-7
CASSYSSGRFRPYEQYF
>TRBV2|TRBJ1-4
CAIPDRGSTNEKLFF
>TRBV5-1|TRBJ2-5
CASSLEGRKETQYF
>TRBV18|TRBJ2-6
CASSRGQGETGANVLTF
>TRBV24-1|TRBJ1-4
CATSDNSATNEKLFF
>TRBV24-1|TRBJ2-7
CATGPGGSSHEQYF